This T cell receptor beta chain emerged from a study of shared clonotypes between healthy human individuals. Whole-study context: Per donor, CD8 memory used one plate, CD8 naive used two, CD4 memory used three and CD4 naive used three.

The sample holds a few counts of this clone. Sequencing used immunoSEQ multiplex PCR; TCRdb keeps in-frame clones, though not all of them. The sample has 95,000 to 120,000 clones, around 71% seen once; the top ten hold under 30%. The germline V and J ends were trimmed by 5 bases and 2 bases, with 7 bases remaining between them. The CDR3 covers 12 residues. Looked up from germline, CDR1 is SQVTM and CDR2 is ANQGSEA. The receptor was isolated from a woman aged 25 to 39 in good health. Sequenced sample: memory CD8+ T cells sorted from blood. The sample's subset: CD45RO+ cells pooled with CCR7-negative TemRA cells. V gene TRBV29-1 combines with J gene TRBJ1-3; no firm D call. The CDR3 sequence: CSVSLPGNTIYF. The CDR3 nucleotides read TGCAGCGTTAGTCTACCTGGAAACACCATATATTTT.